Detailed here is one T cell receptor (beta chain). Its specificity is unknown. This sample was taken from a study of vaccination and CD4 T cells after COVID-19. Study summary: Convalescent individuals exhibited SARS-CoV-2 positivity on nasal swab PCR, with fewer than ten mild and one severe presentation. Study outcomes and limitations: Median reactive clonotypes, those recognizing SARS-CoV-2, rose from around 20 to 38, not significantly.

Sequencing of cultured CD4+ T cell DNA used the Oncomine TCR Beta short-read assay. From the PCR reads, TCRdb called clonotypes with MiXCR, one entry per CDR3 protein. The repertoire holds around 14,000 distinct CDR3 sequences, with around 53% as singletons. Treatment reported: approximately 11-day PBMC culture with coronavirus spike peptide pools or control peptides (ViraFEST assay). Between the trimmed V and J ends, which lost 0 bases and 1 base, there was a span of 3 bases. The germline CDR1 and CDR2 sequences are DFQATT and SNEGSKA (reference sequence). The CDR3 contains 12 residues. The sequencing input was CD4+ T cells from blood, cultured in vitro. The clonotype was recovered from a human donor who had recovered from COVID-19. The V call is TRBV20-1, the J call TRBJ1-1; D gene uncertain. As DNA, the CDR3 is TGCAGTGCTAGAGAGGGGAACACTGAAGCTTTCTTT. Translating gives CSAREGNTEAFF.